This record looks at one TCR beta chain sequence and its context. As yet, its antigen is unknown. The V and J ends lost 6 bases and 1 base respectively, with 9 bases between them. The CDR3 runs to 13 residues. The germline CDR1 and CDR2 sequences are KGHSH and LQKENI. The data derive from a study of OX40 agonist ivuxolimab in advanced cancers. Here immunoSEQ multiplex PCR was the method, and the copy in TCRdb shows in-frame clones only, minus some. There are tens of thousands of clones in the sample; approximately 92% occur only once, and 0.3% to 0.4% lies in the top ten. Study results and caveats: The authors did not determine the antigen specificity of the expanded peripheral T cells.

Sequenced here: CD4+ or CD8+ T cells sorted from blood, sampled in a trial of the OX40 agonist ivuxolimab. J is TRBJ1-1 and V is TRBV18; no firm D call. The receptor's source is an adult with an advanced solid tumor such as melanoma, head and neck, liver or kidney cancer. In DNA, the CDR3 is TGTGCCAGCTCCTCGTGGACGAACACTGAAGCTTTCTTT. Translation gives CASSSWTNTEAFF.